This T cell receptor beta chain was obtained from a study of blood T cell repertoires in COVID-19. On the study more broadly: Material from acute and convalescent COVID-19 was sourced from the United States, Italy and Spain. From T cells, B-cell-depleted T cells, or PBMCs came the material, which was cDNA or gDNA.

In the original analysis: Reference gene primer amplification yielded estimated nucleated cell counts. Clones were sequenced by immunoSEQ multiplex PCR, and TCRdb holds only the in-frame ones, with some missing. The DNA gave D and trimming, while V, J and clone size come from that table. Counted here are about 180,000 clones, 80% to 90% occurring once; the ten biggest clones make up 9.5% to 12%. Germline V gene sequence: CDR1 KGHDR, CDR2 SFDVKD. V gave up 6 bases and J gave up 2 bases; unmatched junction bases: 11. The CDR3 runs to 17 residues. The V call is TRBV24-1, the J call TRBJ2-4; 8 nucleotides match TRBD1. This clonotype was sampled from a human donor with active or convalescent COVID-19. The donor label of this sample is uncertain. Material for sequencing was peripheral blood. The CDR3 DNA follows: TGTGCCACCAGTCCTACTCCGGGACAGGTTACCAAAAACATTCAGTACTTC. Amino acid sequence: CATSPTPGQVTKNIQYF.